Only a few counts were recorded for the clone carrying this T cell receptor (beta chain). What it binds is not known. V lost 5 bases and J 7 bases, leaving 18 bases between the germline ends. This CDR3 region has 15 residues. Germline loops: CDR1 SGHVS, CDR2 FQNEAQ. Barcoded TCR alpha and TCR beta cDNA libraries with UMIs came from 5'RACE using constant-segment primers. One entry per CDR3 protein results from TCRdb running MiXCR on the 5' RACE reads. The data hold roughly 450,000 distinct CDR3 sequences, with 15% to 20% observed a single time. This specimen comes from a study of T-cell memory formation after mild COVID-19. For the study at large: TCR clustering was largely donor specific. Findings of the study overall: Pre-infection memory already had some responding clones, implying cross-reactive memory joined. SARS-CoV-2 specificity of second-wave clones peaking day 37 was unconfirmed.

V and J are TRBV7-8 and TRBJ2-1; D is ambiguous. The clonotype was recovered from an adult woman who had mild COVID-19 (a few samples of this study predate the infection). Cell type and time point are not known. The sample consisted of PBMCs or a T cell subset sorted from them (not recorded which). As DNA, the CDR3 is TGTGCCAGCAGCCCCCGGTTCGTAAGAGGAAATGAGCAGTTCTTC. Translating gives CASSPRFVRGNEQFF.